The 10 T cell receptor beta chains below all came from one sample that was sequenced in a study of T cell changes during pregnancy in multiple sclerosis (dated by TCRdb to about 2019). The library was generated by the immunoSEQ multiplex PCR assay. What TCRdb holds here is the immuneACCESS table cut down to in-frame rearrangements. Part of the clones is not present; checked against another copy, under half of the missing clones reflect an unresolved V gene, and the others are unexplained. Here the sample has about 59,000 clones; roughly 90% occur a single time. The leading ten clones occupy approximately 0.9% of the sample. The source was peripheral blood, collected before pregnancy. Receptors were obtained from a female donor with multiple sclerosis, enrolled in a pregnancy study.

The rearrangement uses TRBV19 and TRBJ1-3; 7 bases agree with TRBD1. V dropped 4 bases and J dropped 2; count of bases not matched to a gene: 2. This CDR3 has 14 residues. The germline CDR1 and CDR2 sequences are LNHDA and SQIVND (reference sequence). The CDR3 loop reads CASSTTGAGNTIYF. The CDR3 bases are TGTGCCAGTAGTACTACAGGGGCTGGAAACACCATATATTTT.

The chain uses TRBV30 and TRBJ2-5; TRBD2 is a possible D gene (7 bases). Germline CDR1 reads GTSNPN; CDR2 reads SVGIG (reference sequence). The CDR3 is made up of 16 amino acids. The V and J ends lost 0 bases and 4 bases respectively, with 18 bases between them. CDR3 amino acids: CAWSVPGGQRGETQYF. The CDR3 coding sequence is TGTGCCTGGAGTGTACCGGGGGGACAAAGGGGAGAGACCCAGTACTTC.

CDR3: CASSPELGRLVNTEAFF. CDR3 bases: TGTGCCAGCAGCCCCGAACTAGGACGACTAGTGAACACTGAAGCTTTCTTT. The chain carries TRBV5-4 and TRBJ1-1; D not certain. Germline CDR1 SGHNT, CDR2 YYREEE (reference sequence). The CDR3 runs to 17 residues. Between the trimmed V and J ends, which lost 4 bases and 0 bases, there was a span of 19 bases.

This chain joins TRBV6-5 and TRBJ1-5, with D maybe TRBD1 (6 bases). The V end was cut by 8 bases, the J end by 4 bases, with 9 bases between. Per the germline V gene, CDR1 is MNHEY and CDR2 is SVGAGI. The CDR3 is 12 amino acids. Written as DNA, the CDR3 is TGTGCCAGCCAGGGGAGTAATCAGCCCCAGCATTTT. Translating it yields CASQGSNQPQHF.

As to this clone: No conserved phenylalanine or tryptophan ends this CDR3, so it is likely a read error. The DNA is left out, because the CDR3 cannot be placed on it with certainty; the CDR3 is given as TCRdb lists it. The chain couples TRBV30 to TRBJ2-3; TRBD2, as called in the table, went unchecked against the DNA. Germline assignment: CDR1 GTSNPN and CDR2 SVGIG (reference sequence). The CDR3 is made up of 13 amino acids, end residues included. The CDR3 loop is CAWSVSPTSGDSN.

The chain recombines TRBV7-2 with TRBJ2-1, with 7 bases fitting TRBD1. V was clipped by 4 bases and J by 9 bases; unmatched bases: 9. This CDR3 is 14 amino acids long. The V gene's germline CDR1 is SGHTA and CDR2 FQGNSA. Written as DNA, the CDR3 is TGTGCCAGCAGCTCGTCGCGGACAGGTCGTGAGCAGTTCTTC. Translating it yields CASSSSRTGREQFF.

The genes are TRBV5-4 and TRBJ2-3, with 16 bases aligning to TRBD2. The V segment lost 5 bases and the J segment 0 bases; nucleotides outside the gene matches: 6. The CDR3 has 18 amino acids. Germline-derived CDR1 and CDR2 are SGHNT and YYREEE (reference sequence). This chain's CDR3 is CASSTGTSGGGSTDTQYF. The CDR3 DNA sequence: TGTGCCAGCAGTACCGGGACTAGCGGGGGGGGGAGCACAGATACGCAGTATTTT.

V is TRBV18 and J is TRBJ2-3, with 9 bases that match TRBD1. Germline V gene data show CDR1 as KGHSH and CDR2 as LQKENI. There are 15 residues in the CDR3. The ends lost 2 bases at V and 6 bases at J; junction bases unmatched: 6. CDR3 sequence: CASSPLGQGIDTQYF. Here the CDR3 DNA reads TGTGCCAGCTCACCATTGGGACAGGGTATTGATACGCAGTATTTT.

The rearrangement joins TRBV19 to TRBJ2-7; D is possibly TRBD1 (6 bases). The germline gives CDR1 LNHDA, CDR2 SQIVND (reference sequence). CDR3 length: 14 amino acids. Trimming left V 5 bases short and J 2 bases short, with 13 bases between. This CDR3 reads CASSYPGQPYEQYF. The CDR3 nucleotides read TGTGCCAGTAGTTACCCTGGACAGCCCTACGAGCAGTACTTC.

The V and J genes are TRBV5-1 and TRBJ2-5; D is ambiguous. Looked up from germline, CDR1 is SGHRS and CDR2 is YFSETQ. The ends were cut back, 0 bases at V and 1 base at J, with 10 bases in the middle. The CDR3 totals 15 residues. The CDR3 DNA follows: TGCGCCAGCAGCTTGGTCCCCCAGGCCCAAGAGACCCAGTACTTC. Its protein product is CASSLVPQAQETQYF.